Following are 20 T cell receptor beta chains from one sample sequenced in a study of neurological immune-mediated disorders. TCRdb re-called the 5' RACE reads with MiXCR, one entry per CDR3 protein. Of fewer than 80,000 distinct CDR3 sequences detected, 4.5% to 5.5% appear once; the ten largest clones hold 3.4%. The sample was PBMCs. These receptors came from a woman aged 50 to 60 with multiple sclerosis.

In this sample, this clonotype turned up many times. J is TRBJ1-2 and V is TRBV10-3; 8 positions agree with TRBD1. Trimming at V came to 2 bases and at J to 9 bases, leaving 5 bases not matched to a gene. The germline CDR1 and CDR2 sequences are ENHRY and SYGVKD. The CDR3 runs 13 residues. The CDR3 here is CAISEVQGESYTF. The CDR3 region has the DNA TGTGCCATCAGTGAGGTACAGGGGGAAAGCTACACCTTC.

This clonotype showed up many times. The V and J genes are TRBV5-6 and TRBJ2-7; possibly TRBD1 for D (5 bases). Germline V gene sequence: CDR1 SGHDT, CDR2 YYEEEE. This CDR3 has 13 residues. V gave up 1 base and J gave up 5 bases, with 10 bases separating them. The CDR3 coding sequence is TGTGCCAGCAGCTTGAGGGGATACCACGAGCAGTACTTC. It specifies CASSLRGYHEQYF.

J is TRBJ2-5 and V is TRBV9; possible D gene TRBD2, 7 bases. The CDR3 extends over 13 amino acids. Per germline, CDR1 SGDLS and CDR2 YYNGEE. Between the trimmed V and J ends, which lost 4 bases and 7 bases, there was a span of 14 bases. In DNA form, the CDR3 reads TGTGCCAGCAGCCGAGGGGGGGCTGGGACCCAGTACTTC. This encodes CASSRGGAGTQYF.

Comments on this clonotype: A read error may be the cause here, since a much bigger clone is one base away. The V call is TRBV5-1, the J call TRBJ2-1, with unresolved D. V lost 4 bases and J lost 9, with 14 bases in between. The germline V gene encodes CDR1 SGHRS and CDR2 YFSETQ. CDR3 length equals 13 residues. CDR3 loop: CASSTELTSEQFF. The CDR3 DNA is TGCGCCAGCAGCACCGAGTTGACTTCTGAGCAGTTCTTC.

The gene calls are TRBV7-8 and TRBJ1-4; D remains unclear. The CDR3 runs to 13 residues. Germline CDR1 reads SGHVS; CDR2 reads FQNEAQ. The V gene lost 5 bases and the J gene lost 6 bases, with 10 bases spanning the gap. The CDR3 DNA follows: TGTGCCAGCAGCCAGGACTATGATGAAAAACTGTTTTTT. It is translated as CASSQDYDEKLFF.

This clonotype occurred many times. CDR3 in amino acids: CASSRRQGVYEQYF. The CDR3 coding sequence is TGTGCCAGCAGCCGCCGACAGGGGGTCTACGAGCAGTACTTC. This chain links TRBV7-2 with TRBJ2-7; 9 nucleotides match TRBD1. The V segment lost 5 bases and the J segment 3 bases; nucleotides outside the gene matches: 5. The CDR3 extends over 14 amino acids. The germline CDR1 and CDR2 sequences are SGHTA and FQGNSA.

Many counts were recorded for this clonotype. The chain carries TRBV7-6 and TRBJ2-3, with D tentatively TRBD1 (6 bases). The V and J ends lost 2 bases and 0 bases respectively, with 9 bases between them. The CDR3 covers 15 residues. The germline gives CDR1 SGHVS, CDR2 FNYEAQ. The CDR3 here is CASSLPGHSTDTQYF. CDR3 DNA: TGTGCCAGCAGCTTACCGGGACACAGCACAGATACGCAGTATTTT. Variable domain in full (rest from reference TRBV7-6 and TRBJ2-3): GAGVSQSPRYKVTKRGQDVALRCDPISGHVSLYWYRQALGQGPEFLTYFNYEAQQDKSGLPNDRFSAERPEGSISTLTIQRTEQRDSAMYRCASSLPGHSTDTQYFGPGTRLTVL.

With regard to this clonotype: A single base separates this from a much larger clone, so it may be a read error. J is TRBJ1-2 and V is TRBV7-2; no firm D call. CDR1 is SGHTA, CDR2 FQGNSA, per germline. The CDR3 is 15 residues long. In nucleotides, the CDR3 is TGTGCCAGCAGCTTAGGTCTGGAGGCAGCCTATGTCTACACCTTC. Encoded protein: CASSLGLEAAYVYTF.

Many counts were recorded for this clonotype. This chain uses TRBV5-5 with TRBJ1-1, with D perhaps TRBD1 (5 bases). The CDR3 covers 17 residues. The germline gives CDR1 SGHKS, CDR2 YYEKEE (reference sequence). Trimming removed 4 bases from V and 0 bases from J, with 19 bases in between. The CDR3 sequence is CASSPLASWGMNTEAFF. In DNA, the CDR3 is TGTGCCAGCAGCCCCCTCGCCTCCTGGGGGATGAACACTGAAGCTTTCTTT. Looking up the rest from reference TRBV5-5 and TRBJ1-1 gives the full variable domain: DAGVTQSPTHLIKTRGQQVTLRCSPISGHKSVSWYQQVLGQGPQFIFQYYEKEERGRGNFPDRFSARQFPNYSSELNVNALLLGDSALYLCASSPLASWGMNTEAFFGQGTRLTVV.

The chain links TRBV20-1 to TRBJ2-3; either TRBD1 or TRBD2 may fit D (5 bases each). Trimming stripped 6 bases from V and 2 bases from J, with 18 bases between. The CDR3 has 15 amino acids. The germline gives CDR1 DFQATT, CDR2 SNEGSKA (reference sequence). The CDR3 is CSASWGGGTTDTQYF. The CDR3 DNA sequence: TGCAGTGCCAGCTGGGGTGGGGGAACCACAGATACGCAGTATTTT.

This clonotype was counted at least ten times. The chain couples TRBV7-9 to TRBJ1-4; maybe TRBD1 (5 bases). The germline V gene has CDR1 SEHNR and CDR2 FQNEAQ (reference sequence). The length of the CDR3 is 16 residues. V was shortened by 4 bases and J by 10 bases, with 22 bases between the two germline ends. CDR3 loop: CASSYSALKQRGKLFF. The CDR3 nucleotides are TGTGCCAGCAGCTATTCCGCGCTGAAACAGAGGGGAAAACTGTTTTTT.

In this sample, this clonotype turned up many times. The V gene is TRBV7-2, the J gene TRBJ2-5; 9 nucleotides line up with TRBD1. The germline V gene has CDR1 SGHTA and CDR2 FQGNSA. The ends lost 4 bases at V and 4 bases at J; junction bases unmatched: 4. The length of the CDR3 is 14 residues. The CDR3 region has the DNA TGTGCCAGCAGCTCCGGGACAGGGTTAGAGACCCAGTACTTC. Protein product: CASSSGTGLETQYF.

This clonotype was counted ten times or more. The rearrangement links TRBV2 to TRBJ2-5, with 11 bases aligning to TRBD2. The CDR3 contains 14 residues. Germline V gene sequence: CDR1 SNHLY, CDR2 FYNNEI. V gave up 7 bases and J gave up 3 bases; unmatched junction bases: 4. CDR3 amino acids: CASITSGGEETQYF. The DNA for the CDR3 is TGTGCCAGCATAACTAGCGGGGGTGAAGAGACCCAGTACTTC.

This clonotype was seen ten or more times. The chain has TRBV20-1 and TRBJ2-7; 7 nucleotides agree with TRBD1. Germline lookup yields CDR1 DFQATT and CDR2 SNEGSKA (reference sequence). Trimming cost V 5 bases and J 5 bases; bases outside gene matches: 6. This CDR3 region has 12 residues. CDR3 in DNA: TGCAGTGCTCCCAGACAGGGAGACGAGCAGTACTTC. Translating gives CSAPRQGDEQYF.

This clonotype was picked up many times. This chain links TRBV7-8 with TRBJ2-1; the match to TRBD1 covers 9 bases. Losses at the gene ends were 5 bases for V and 9 bases for J; bases not matched to a gene: 8. Germline loops: CDR1 SGHVS, CDR2 FQNEAQ. The CDR3 length is 14 residues. The CDR3 region is CASSQDRGRIEQFF. The CDR3 DNA follows: TGTGCCAGCAGCCAGGACAGGGGACGGATTGAGCAGTTCTTC.

At least ten counts were recorded for this clonotype. A clone one base away is much larger, so this may be a read error. The chain links TRBV29-1 to TRBJ1-2, with TRBD1 as a possible D gene (6 bases). Per germline, CDR1 SQVTM and CDR2 ANQGSEA. The length of the CDR3 is 12 residues. The V end was cut by 2 bases, the J end by 8 bases, with 12 bases between. DNA for the CDR3: TGCAGCGTTGAAAAGGGGGTCCAGGGCTACACCTTC. Protein product: CSVEKGVQGYTF.

The rearrangement joins TRBV5-1 to TRBJ1-4, with D unclear. Germline-derived CDR1 and CDR2 are SGHRS and YFSETQ. The V end was cut by 4 bases, the J end by 3 bases, with 7 bases between. The CDR3 loop spans 13 amino acids. The CDR3 nucleotides are TGCGCCAGCAGCCGGACGGCTAATGAAAAACTGTTTTTT. Encoded protein: CASSRTANEKLFF. The variable domain in full, with the rest retrieved from reference TRBV5-1 and TRBJ1-4, is KAGVTQTPRYLIKTRGQQVTLSCSPISGHRSVSWYQQTPGQGLQFLFEYFSETQRNKGNFPGRFSGRQFSNSRSEMNVSTLELGDSALYLCASSRTANEKLFFGSGTQLSVL.

This clonotype was picked up a small number of times. V is TRBV5-1 and J is TRBJ1-1; D call uncertain. There are 16 residues in the CDR3. The germline V and J ends were trimmed by 0 bases and 3 bases, with 15 bases remaining between them. Germline V CDR1 and CDR2: SGHRS, YFSETQ. The CDR3 here is CASSLEAPGSDTEAFF. The CDR3 DNA reads as TGCGCCAGCAGCTTGGAGGCTCCTGGAAGCGACACTGAAGCTTTCTTT.

This clonotype was counted only a few times. The CDR3 loop reads CASSSWDRAYEQYF. CDR3 sequence (DNA): TGTGCCAGCAGTTCTTGGGACAGGGCCTACGAGCAGTACTTC. The chain employs TRBV12-3 or TRBV12-4 and TRBJ2-7, with 9 nucleotides matching TRBD1. The trim removed 4 bases at V and 2 bases at J, leaving 3 bases unmatched. This CDR3 region has 14 residues.

Ten or more counts support this clonotype. The gene calls are TRBV7-8 and TRBJ1-1; 8 nucleotides match TRBD1. The V and J ends lost 4 bases and 2 bases, in that order; junction bases with no gene match: 9. Germline assignment: CDR1 SGHVS and CDR2 FQNEAQ. CDR3 length: 16 residues. The CDR3 bases are TGTGCCAGCAGCTCCGCCTCGACAGGGGTCAACACTGAAGCTTTCTTT. Amino acids: CASSSASTGVNTEAFF.